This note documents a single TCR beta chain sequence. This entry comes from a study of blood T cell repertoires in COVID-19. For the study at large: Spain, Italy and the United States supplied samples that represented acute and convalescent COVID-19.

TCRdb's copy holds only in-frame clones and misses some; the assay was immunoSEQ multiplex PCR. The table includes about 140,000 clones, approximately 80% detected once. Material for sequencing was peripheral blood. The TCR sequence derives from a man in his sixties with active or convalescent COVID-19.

The CDR3 sequence is CSVAPDRNYGYTF. For the CDR3, the DNA is TGCAGCGTGGCCCCGGACAGAAACTATGGCTACACCTTC. The chain joins TRBV29-1 to TRBJ1-2; D may be TRBD1 (6 bases). CDR3 length equals 13 residues. Trimming pared 6 bases from V and 2 bases from J, leaving 13 bases between. In germline, CDR1 is SQVTM, CDR2 ANQGSEA.